These T cell receptor beta chains were read from a single sample in a study of T cells of healthy individuals. TCRdb re-called the 5' RACE reads through MiXCR, storing one row per CDR3 protein. The data contain about 53,000 distinct CDR3 sequences, about 15% of them seen just once; the ten biggest clones take up about 15%. Every receptor here comes from a human donor in good health. CDR3s include the opening cysteine and the closing phenylalanine or tryptophan. D genes are given only for firm matches. Some rows mark clone size as missing; the rest say once, few, many or name a class of expanded clone.

j_call d_call v_call clone_size cdr3_length cdr3_aa cdr3_nt
TRBJ1-1 TRBD1 TRBV19 many 14 CASTMTGLDTEAFF TGTGCCAGTACCATGACAGGGTTGGACACTGAAGCTTTCTTT
TRBJ1-4 . TRBV7-3 many 13 CASSLSYNEKLFF TGTGCCAGCAGCTTAAGCTATAATGAAAAACTGTTTTTT
TRBJ2-3 . TRBV7-9 . 14 CASKSGTHTDTQYF TGTGCCAGCAAATCAGGGACACACACAGATACGCAGTATTTT
TRBJ2-7 TRBD2 TRBV10-2 many 15 CASRPGLAGYYEQYF TGCGCCAGCAGACCCGGACTAGCGGGATACTACGAGCAGTACTTC
TRBJ2-6 . TRBV24-1 many 19 CATSDPGGQGFSGANVLTF TGTGCCACCAGTGATCCTGGAGGGCAGGGGTTCTCTGGGGCCAACGTCCTGACTTTC
TRBJ1-5 TRBD1 TRBV7-8 few 14 CASREGTVNQPQHF TGTGCCAGCAGAGAGGGGACAGTCAATCAGCCCCAGCATTTT
TRBJ2-7 . TRBV11-2 . 13 CASSLAGRHEQYF TGTGCCAGCAGCTTAGCCGGGCGACACGAGCAGTACTTC
TRBJ1-5 . TRBV7-4 few 15 CASSRTPEHNQPQHF TGTGCCAGCAGTCGAACACCGGAACACAATCAGCCCCAGCATTTT
TRBJ2-5 . TRBV5-1 few 14 CASSLEPTVGSQYF TGCGCCAGCAGCTTGGAACCAACCGTCGGGTCCCAGTACTTC
TRBJ1-2 TRBD1 TRBV2 many 14 CASSEIRGNYGYTF TGTGCCAGCAGTGAAATCAGGGGGAACTATGGCTACACCTTC
TRBJ1-1 TRBD1 TRBV29-1 medium-sized 14 CSVAQGAANTEAFF TGCAGCGTCGCACAGGGGGCTGCGAACACTGAAGCTTTCTTT
TRBJ1-6 TRBD1 TRBV25-1 . 14 CASSATGGASPLHF TGTGCCAGCAGCGCAACAGGGGGTGCTTCACCCCTCCACTTT
TRBJ1-5 . TRBV3-2 many 16 CASSQTGGGCNQPQHF TGTGCCAGCAGCCAAACAGGGGGGGGATGCAATCAGCCCCAGCATTTT
TRBJ2-1 . TRBV7-2 many 12 CASSSDDRSGFF TGTGCCAGCAGCTCGGACGACAGGAGTGGGTTCTTC
TRBJ2-5 . TRBV7-2 . 17 CASSLGLIWGTQETQYF TGTGCCAGCAGCTTAGGCCTCATATGGGGAACTCAAGAGACCCAGTACTTC
TRBJ1-2 . TRBV24-1 many 11 CATRQGDGYTF TGTGCCACCAGGCAGGGAGACGGCTACACCTTC
TRBJ2-7 TRBD2 TRBV7-2 few 15 CASSSTGLALYEQYF TGTGCCAGCAGCTCGACGGGACTAGCCCTCTACGAGCAGTACTTC
TRBJ1-5 . TRBV5-1 . 13 CASSLSLHQPQHF TGCGCCAGCAGCTTGTCGTTGCATCAGCCCCAGCATTTT
TRBJ1-1 . TRBV4-1 few 13 CASSQTGPTEAFF TGCGCCAGCAGCCAGACGGGGCCCACTGAAGCTTTCTTT
TRBJ2-2 . TRBV6-2/TRBV6-3 . 13 CASRQGDTGELFF TGTGCCAGCAGGCAAGGGGACACCGGGGAGCTGTTTTTT
TRBJ1-4 . TRBV30 few 14 CASEPTARHEKLFF TGTGCCTCCGAACCGACGGCGAGGCATGAAAAACTGTTTTTT
TRBJ2-1 . TRBV4-3 many 12 CASSRLSAEQFF TGCGCCAGCAGCCGACTGTCCGCGGAGCAGTTCTTC
TRBJ2-2 TRBD1 TRBV4-3 few 15 CASSQGTGENGELFF TGCGCCAGCAGCCAAGGAACAGGGGAAAACGGGGAGCTGTTTTTT
TRBJ2-5 . TRBV10-3 few 15 CAISESSGIGETQYF TGTGCCATCAGTGAGTCATCGGGGATCGGTGAGACCCAGTACTTC
TRBJ2-7 TRBD1 TRBV20-1 . 15 CSARDRRTGGNEQYF TGCAGTGCTAGAGATAGGCGGACAGGGGGAAACGAGCAGTACTTC
TRBJ2-3 TRBD2 TRBV20-1 few 14 CSASRGRDTDTQYF TGCAGTGCTAGCCGCGGGAGGGACACAGATACGCAGTATTTT
TRBJ2-2 TRBD2 TRBV20-1 many 14 CSARGLARTGELFF TGCAGTGCCAGGGGACTAGCGCGCACCGGGGAGCTGTTTTTT
TRBJ1-1 . TRBV20-1 many 11 CSARDRMTTFF TGCAGTGCTAGAGATAGGATGACAACTTTCTTT
TRBJ2-1 TRBD2 TRBV27 few 16 CASSWGSGWGYNEQFF TGTGCCAGCAGTTGGGGTAGCGGGTGGGGCTACAATGAGCAGTTCTTC
TRBJ2-3 . TRBV5-1 . 15 CASSRGDQGTDTQYF TGCGCCAGCAGCCGGGGCGACCAGGGAACGGATACGCAGTATTTT
TRBJ2-7 TRBD1 TRBV12-3/TRBV12-4 few 14 CASRWTGGTYEQYF TGTGCCAGCAGGTGGACAGGGGGTACCTACGAGCAGTACTTC
TRBJ2-7 . TRBV27 few 15 CASSFGGGALYEQYF TGTGCCAGCAGTTTTGGAGGGGGCGCCTTATACGAGCAGTACTTC
TRBJ2-7 TRBD2 TRBV11-2 few 18 CASSLLDGTSGFSYEQYF TGTGCCAGCAGCCTCCTGGATGGGACTAGCGGGTTCTCCTACGAGCAGTACTTC
TRBJ2-3 . TRBV7-3 . 16 CASSPFLSELTDTQYF TGTGCCAGCAGCCCCTTTCTATCCGAACTCACAGATACGCAGTATTTT
TRBJ2-7 . TRBV6-2/TRBV6-3 many 13 CASSLTATYEQYF TGTGCCAGCAGTTTGACAGCGACCTACGAGCAGTACTTC
TRBJ2-1 TRBD2 TRBV6-5 few 15 CASSGGLAGYNEQFF TGTGCCAGCAGCGGTGGGCTAGCGGGCTACAATGAGCAGTTCTTC
TRBJ1-1 . TRBV18 . 14 CASSPGPGDTEAFF TGTGCCAGCTCACCAGGGCCAGGGGACACTGAAGCTTTCTTT
TRBJ2-7 . TRBV7-2 . 12 CASSLGRTEQYF TGTGCCAGCAGCTTAGGACGCACAGAGCAGTACTTC
TRBJ1-5 . TRBV20-1 . 12 CSASDTNQPQHF TGCAGTGCTAGCGACACCAATCAGCCCCAGCATTTT
TRBJ2-2 TRBD2 TRBV7-3 . 15 CASSPGGLNTGELFF TGTGCCAGCAGCCCGGGGGGATTAAACACCGGGGAGCTGTTTTTT